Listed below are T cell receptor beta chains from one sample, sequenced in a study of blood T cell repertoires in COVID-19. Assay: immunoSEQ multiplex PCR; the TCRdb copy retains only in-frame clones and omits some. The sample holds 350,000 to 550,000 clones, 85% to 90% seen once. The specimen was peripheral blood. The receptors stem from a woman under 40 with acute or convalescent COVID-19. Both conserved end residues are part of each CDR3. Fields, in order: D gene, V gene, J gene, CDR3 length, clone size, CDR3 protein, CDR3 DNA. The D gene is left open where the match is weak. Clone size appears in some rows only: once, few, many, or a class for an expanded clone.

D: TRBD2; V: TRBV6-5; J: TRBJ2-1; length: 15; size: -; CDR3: CASSYRAGPSNEQFF; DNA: TGTGCCAGCAGTTACCGAGCGGGGCCTTCCAATGAGCAGTTCTTC
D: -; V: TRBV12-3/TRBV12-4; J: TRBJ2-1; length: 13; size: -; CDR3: CASSLLAPNEQFF; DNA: TGTGCCAGCAGTTTACTAGCTCCCAATGAGCAGTTCTTC
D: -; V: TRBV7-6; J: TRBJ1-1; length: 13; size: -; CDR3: CASSSGGDTEAFF; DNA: TGTGCCAGCAGCTCGGGGGGGGACACTGAAGCTTTCTTT
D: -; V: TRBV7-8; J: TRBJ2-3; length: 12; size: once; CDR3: CASSVRDSPEYF; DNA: TGTGCCAGCAGCGTGCGGGACTCCCCGGAGTATTTT
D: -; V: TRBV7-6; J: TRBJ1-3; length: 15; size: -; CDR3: CASSFNPGPGNTIYF; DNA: TGTGCCAGCAGCTTTAACCCAGGCCCTGGAAACACCATATATTTT
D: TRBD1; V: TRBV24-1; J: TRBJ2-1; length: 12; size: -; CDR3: CATGTGINEQFF; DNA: TGTGCCACCGGGACAGGGATCAATGAGCAGTTCTTC
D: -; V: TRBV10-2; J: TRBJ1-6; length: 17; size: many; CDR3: CASSGAGVSSYNSPLHF; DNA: TGCGCCAGCAGTGGGGCGGGGGTGAGCTCCTATAATTCACCCCTCCACTTT
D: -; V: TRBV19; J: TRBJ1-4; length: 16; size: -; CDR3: CASSIEPGEAEEKLFF; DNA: TGTGCCAGTAGTATAGAGCCGGGGGAGGCAGAAGAAAAACTGTTTTTT
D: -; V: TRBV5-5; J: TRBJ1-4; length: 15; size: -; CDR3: CASSLVGRENEKLFF; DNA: TGTGCCAGCAGCTTGGTAGGGCGGGAAAATGAAAAACTGTTTTTT
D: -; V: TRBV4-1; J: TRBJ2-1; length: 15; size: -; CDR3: CASSQLQGIYNEQFF; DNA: TGCGCCAGCAGCCAACTCCAGGGGATCTACAATGAGCAGTTCTTC
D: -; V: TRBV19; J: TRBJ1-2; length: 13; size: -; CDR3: CASSKQGNYGYTF; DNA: TGTGCCAGTAGTAAACAGGGTAACTATGGCTACACCTTC
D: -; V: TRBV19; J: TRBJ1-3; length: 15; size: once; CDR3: CASSISLDPGNTIYF; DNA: TGTGCCAGTAGTATCTCTCTAGATCCCGGAAACACCATATATTTT
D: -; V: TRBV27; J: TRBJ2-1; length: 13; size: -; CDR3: CASSLRLDTEQFF; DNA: TGTGCCAGCAGTTTAAGGTTGGACACTGAGCAGTTCTTC
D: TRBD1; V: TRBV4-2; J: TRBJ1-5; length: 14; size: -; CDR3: CASSQLTGNQPQHF; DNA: TGTGCCAGCAGCCAATTGACAGGGAATCAGCCCCAGCATTTT
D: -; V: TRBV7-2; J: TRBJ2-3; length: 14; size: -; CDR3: CASSLGFAGDTQYF; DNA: TGTGCCAGCAGCCTAGGTTTCGCGGGGGATACGCAGTATTTT
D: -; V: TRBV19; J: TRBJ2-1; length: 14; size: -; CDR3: CASRGDYSYNEQFF; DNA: TGTGCCAGTAGGGGTGACTACTCCTACAATGAGCAGTTCTTC
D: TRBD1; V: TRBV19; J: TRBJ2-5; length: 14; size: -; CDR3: CASSRGTGYETQYF; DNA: TGTGCCAGTAGTAGGGGGACAGGTTATGAGACCCAGTACTTC
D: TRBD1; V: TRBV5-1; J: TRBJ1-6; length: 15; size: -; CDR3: CASSPGTGAYSPLHF; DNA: TGCGCCAGCAGCCCCGGGACAGGGGCCTATTCACCCCTCCACTTT
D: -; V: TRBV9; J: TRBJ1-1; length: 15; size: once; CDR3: CASSTRGRNFLEAFF; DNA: TGTGCCAGCAGCACGCGGGGACGGAATTTTTTGGAAGCTTTCTTT
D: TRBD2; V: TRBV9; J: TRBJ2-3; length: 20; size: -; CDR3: CASSVGARGGLSPSTDTQYF; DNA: TGTGCCAGCAGCGTAGGGGCGCGGGGGGGCCTTTCACCGAGCACAGATACGCAGTATTTT
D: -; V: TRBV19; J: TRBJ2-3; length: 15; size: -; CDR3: CASTGRTGFTDTQYF; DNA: TGTGCCAGTACCGGTCGGACGGGATTCACAGATACGCAGTATTTT
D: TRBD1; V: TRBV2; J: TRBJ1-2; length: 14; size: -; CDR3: CASTSGTGDYGYTF; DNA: TGTGCCAGCACCTCCGGGACAGGGGACTATGGCTACACCTTC
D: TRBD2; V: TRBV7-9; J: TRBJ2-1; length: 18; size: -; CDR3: CASSSPSGGLSSYNEQFF; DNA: TGTGCCAGCAGCTCCCCTAGCGGGGGGCTTAGCTCCTACAATGAGCAGTTCTTC
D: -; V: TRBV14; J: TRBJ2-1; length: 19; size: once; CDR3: CASSQDLDLAPSSYNEQFF; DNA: TGTGCCAGCAGCCAAGATTTGGACCTAGCGCCGAGCTCCTACAATGAGCAGTTCTTC
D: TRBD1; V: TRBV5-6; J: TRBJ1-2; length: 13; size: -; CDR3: CASSPQGLSGYTF; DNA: TGTGCCAGCAGCCCACAGGGGTTATCTGGCTACACCTTC
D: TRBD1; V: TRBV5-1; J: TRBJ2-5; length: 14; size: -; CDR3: CASSLMQGAETQYF; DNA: TGCGCCAGCAGCTTGATGCAGGGGGCGGAGACCCAGTACTTC
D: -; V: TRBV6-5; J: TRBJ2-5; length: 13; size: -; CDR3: CASARGWQETQYF; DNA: TGTGCCAGCGCAAGGGGATGGCAAGAGACCCAGTACTTC
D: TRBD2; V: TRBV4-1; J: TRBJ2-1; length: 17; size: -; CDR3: CASSQGTGTSKRNEQFF; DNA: TGCGCCAGCAGCCAGGGGACCGGGACTAGCAAGAGGAATGAGCAGTTCTTC
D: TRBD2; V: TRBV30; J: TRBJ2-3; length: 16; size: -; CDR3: CAWNLPTSGGADTQYF; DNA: TGTGCCTGGAACCTCCCGACTAGCGGGGGGGCAGATACGCAGTATTTT
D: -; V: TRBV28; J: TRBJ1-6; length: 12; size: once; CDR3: CASGPGGSPLHF; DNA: TGTGCCAGCGGGCCGGGAGGTTCACCCCTCCACTTT
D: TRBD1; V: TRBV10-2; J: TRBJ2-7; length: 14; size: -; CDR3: CASRMDRGFYEQYF; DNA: TGCGCCAGCAGAATGGACAGGGGGTTTTACGAGCAGTACTTC
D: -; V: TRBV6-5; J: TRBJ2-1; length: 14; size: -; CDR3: CASSYGPGSNEQFF; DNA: TGTGCCAGCAGTTACGGGCCAGGATCCAATGAGCAGTTCTTC
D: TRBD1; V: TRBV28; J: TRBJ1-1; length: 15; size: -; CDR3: CASTIDRGRNTEAFF; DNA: TGTGCCAGCACCATAGACAGGGGACGGAACACTGAAGCTTTCTTT
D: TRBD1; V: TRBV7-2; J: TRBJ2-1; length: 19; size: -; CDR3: CASSPGWGQGRSSYNEQFF; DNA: TGTGCCAGCAGCCCAGGTTGGGGACAGGGCCGTAGCTCCTACAATGAGCAGTTCTTC
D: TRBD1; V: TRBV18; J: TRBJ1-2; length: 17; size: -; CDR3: CASSPAFASRGPIGYTF; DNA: TGTGCCAGCTCACCGGCTTTTGCTTCCAGGGGGCCCATTGGCTACACCTTC
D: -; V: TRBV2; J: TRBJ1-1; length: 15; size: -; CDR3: CASSPTGGSQTEAFF; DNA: TGTGCCAGCAGTCCAACGGGGGGTAGTCAAACTGAAGCTTTCTTT
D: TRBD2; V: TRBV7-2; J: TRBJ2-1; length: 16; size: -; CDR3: CASSLGAGDVYNEQFF; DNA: TGTGCCAGCAGCTTAGGGGCGGGAGACGTCTACAATGAGCAGTTCTTC
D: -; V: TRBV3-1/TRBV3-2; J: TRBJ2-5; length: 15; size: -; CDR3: CASSQSWGVGETQYF; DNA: TGTGCCAGCAGCCAAAGCTGGGGGGTTGGGGAGACCCAGTACTTC
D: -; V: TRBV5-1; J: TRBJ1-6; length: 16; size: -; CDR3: CASSSGGRSYNSPLHF; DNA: TGCGCCAGCAGCTCTGGCGGGCGGTCCTATAATTCACCCCTCCACTTT
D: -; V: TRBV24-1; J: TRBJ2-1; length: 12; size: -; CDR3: CATSDLQNRQFF; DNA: TGTGCCACCAGTGATTTGCAAAACAGGCAGTTCTTC
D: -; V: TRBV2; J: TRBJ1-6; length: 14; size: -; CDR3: CASTYRADNSPLHF; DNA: TGTGCCAGCACGTACAGGGCGGATAATTCACCCCTCCACTTT
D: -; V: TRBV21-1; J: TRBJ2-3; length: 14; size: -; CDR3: CASIRTGLTDTQYF; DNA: TGTGCCAGCATCCGAACAGGGCTCACAGATACGCAGTATTTT
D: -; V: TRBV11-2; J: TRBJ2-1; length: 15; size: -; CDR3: CASSLLRGSYNEQFF; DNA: TGTGCCAGCAGCTTGTTGAGGGGGTCCTACAATGAGCAGTTCTTC
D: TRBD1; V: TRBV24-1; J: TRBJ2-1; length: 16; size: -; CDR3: CATSVQGVEKGPTQFF; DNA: TGTGCCACCAGTGTGCAGGGGGTGGAGAAAGGACCCACGCAATTCTTC
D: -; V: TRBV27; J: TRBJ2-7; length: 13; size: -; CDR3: CASSLGGSYEQYF; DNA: TGTGCCAGCAGTTTGGGAGGCTCCTACGAGCAGTACTTC
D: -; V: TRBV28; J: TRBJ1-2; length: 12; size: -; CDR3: CATPPFNYGYTF; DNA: TGTGCCACCCCCCCCTTTAACTATGGCTACACCTTC
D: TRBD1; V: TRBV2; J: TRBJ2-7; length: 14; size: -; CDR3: CASVRQGSTYEQYF; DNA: TGTGCCAGCGTAAGACAGGGGTCAACCTACGAGCAGTACTTC
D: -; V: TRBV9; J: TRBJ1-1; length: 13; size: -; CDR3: CASSDGGNAEAFF; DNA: TGTGCCAGCAGCGATGGAGGGAACGCTGAAGCTTTCTTT
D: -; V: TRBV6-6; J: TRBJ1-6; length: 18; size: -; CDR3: CASSHPRAQSSYNSPLHF; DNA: TGTGCCAGCAGTCACCCGAGGGCCCAGAGCTCCTATAATTCACCCCTCCACTTT
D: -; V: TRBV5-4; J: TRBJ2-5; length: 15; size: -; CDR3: CASSHRAGSQETQYF; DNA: TGTGCCAGCAGCCACCGCGCGGGGTCCCAAGAGACCCAGTACTTC
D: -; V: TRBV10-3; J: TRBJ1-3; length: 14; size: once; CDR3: CAISEEGAGNTIYF; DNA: TGTGCCATCAGTGAGGAGGGGGCTGGAAACACCATATATTTT
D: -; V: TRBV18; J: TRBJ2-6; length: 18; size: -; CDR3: CASSPRAGTFSGANVLTF; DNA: TGTGCCAGCTCACCTAGAGCAGGGACTTTCTCTGGGGCCAACGTCCTGACTTTC
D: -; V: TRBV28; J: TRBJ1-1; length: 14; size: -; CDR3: CASSPSTENTEAFF; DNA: TGTGCCAGCAGTCCCTCGACAGAGAACACTGAAGCTTTCTTT
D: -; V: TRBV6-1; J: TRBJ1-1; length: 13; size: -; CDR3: CASSALRDIEAFF; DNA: TGTGCCAGCAGTGCCCTCCGGGACATTGAAGCTTTCTTT
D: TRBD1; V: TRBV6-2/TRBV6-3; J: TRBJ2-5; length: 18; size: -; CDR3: CASSYGRDRGSSQETQYF; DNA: TGTGCCAGCAGTTACGGCAGGGACAGGGGATCCTCTCAAGAGACCCAGTACTTC
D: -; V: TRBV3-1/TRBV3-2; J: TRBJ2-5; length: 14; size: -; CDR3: CASSQSAVQETQYF; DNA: TGTGCCAGCAGCCAATCAGCGGTTCAAGAGACCCAGTACTTC
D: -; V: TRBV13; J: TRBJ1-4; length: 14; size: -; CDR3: CASSLGGDREKLFF; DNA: TGTGCCAGCAGCCTCGGGGGAGATCGTGAAAAACTGTTTTTT
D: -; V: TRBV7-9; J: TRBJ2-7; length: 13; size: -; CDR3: CASRATGQSEQYF; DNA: TGTGCCAGCAGGGCAACGGGACAAAGCGAGCAGTACTTC